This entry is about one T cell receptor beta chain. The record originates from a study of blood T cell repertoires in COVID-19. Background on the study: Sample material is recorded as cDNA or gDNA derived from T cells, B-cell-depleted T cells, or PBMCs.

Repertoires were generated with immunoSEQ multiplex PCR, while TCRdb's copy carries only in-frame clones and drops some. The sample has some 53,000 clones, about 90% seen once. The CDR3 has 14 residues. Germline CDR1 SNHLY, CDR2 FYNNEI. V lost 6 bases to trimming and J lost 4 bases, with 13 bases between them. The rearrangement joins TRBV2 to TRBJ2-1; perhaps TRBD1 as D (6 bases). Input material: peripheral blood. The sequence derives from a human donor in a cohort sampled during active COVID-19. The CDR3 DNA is TGTGCCAGCAGGAAGGACAGCCAGTACAATGAGCAGTTCTTC. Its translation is CASRKDSQYNEQFF. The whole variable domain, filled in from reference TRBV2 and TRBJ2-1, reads EPEVTQTPSHQVTQMGQEVILRCVPISNHLYFYWYRQILGQKVEFLVSFYNNEISEKSEIFDDQFSVERPDGSNFTLKIRSTKLEDSAMYFCASRKDSQYNEQFFGPGTRLTVL.